This TCR beta chain was sequenced during a study of cytomegalovirus exposure and HLA in healthy donors (TCRdb year 2017). Study-level background: The roughly 650 repertoires of the first cohort and the 95 to 150 validation repertoires were produced on the same platform, according to a later analysis. Besides the first cohort of approximately 670 subjects, a separate validation cohort made up of 120 different subjects was used. The study aimed to test whether cataloging public T cell receptors could reveal signatures of past pathogen exposure. To predict cytomegalovirus infection status, the study brought together high-throughput TCR immunosequencing, statistical association of individual TCRs with disease status, and machine learning. Overall study results and their limits: It was suggested by the authors that the approach could potentially be generalized to other disease states and immunological phenotypes. In vitro tests confirmed that a few of the cytomegalovirus-associated TCR beta chains recognize cytomegalovirus antigens. Of the cluster scores, 85% to 95% were above 0 in a later analysis, which found that TCRs clustered in the first cohort also tended to co-occur in the 120 or so validation repertoires. While some public TCRs were present in many individuals, most TCR sequences turned up only very rarely across donors. All 120 or so repertoires were used to score co-occurrence in the validation cohort in a later analysis, because that analysis had no HLA typing for the cohort. The classifier was reported to diagnose cytomegalovirus status with high specificity and sensitivity in both the original cohort and the validation cohort. In the study, around 150 TCR beta chains were listed as associated with cytomegalovirus.

Note on this clone: What this receptor recognizes is not known. The sample holds no much larger clone one base away, and base qualities are not on file.

Separate from the approximately 700-subject first cohort, the validation cohort of over 90 subjects was the group to which the donors belonged. The method behind the library was the immunoSEQ multiplex PCR assay. The authors' analysis ran thus. A statistical classification framework was built for diagnosing cytomegalovirus status from the catalog of TCR beta chain sequences. TCRdb re-hosts the immuneACCESS table, in-frame sequences only. Its copies lack some clones; in the studies checked, an unresolved V gene accounts for under half of them, and the cause for the rest is not known. V and J calls and clone size follow that table, whereas D and trimming were derived from the DNA. Across this sample there are fewer than 400,000 clones, with about nine tenths seen only once. In total, the top ten clones hold over 0.8% of the sample. The germline V gene gives CDR1 as LGHNA and CDR2 as YNFKEQ. The CDR3 sequence holds 18 residues, the cysteine and phenylalanine included. Only the CDR3 portion is preserved as DNA: 54 bases, with reading frame beginning at the first base. V loses 1 base, J loses 4 bases, and the germline ends lie 20 bases apart.

The sample consisted of PBMCs. The chain is made from TRBV4-2 and TRBJ2-1; TRBD2 is a weak D gene call, 6 bases matching. This sequence was found in a young woman in good health and CMV-seronegative. The CDR3 region: CASSQGIGLSGDYNEQFF. In nucleotides, the sequence is TGTGCCAGCAGCCAAGGGATTGGACTAAGCGGCGATTACAATGAGCAGTTCTTC.